The 20 T cell receptor beta chains below were found in one sample sequenced in a study of tumor-infiltrating lymphocytes in primary liver carcinoma. Germline DNA was extracted too, while blood RNA derived from unsorted whole blood. TCR beta cDNA was made from roughly 500 ng total RNA with a constant-region primer. TCR beta libraries came from three nested multiplex PCR rounds using slightly modified ARM-PCR. Each of the first two PCR rounds ran nine to ten cycles with TRBV1-TRBV30 forward and C-beta reverse primers. Each CDR3 protein is one row after TCRdb ran MiXCR on the multiplex PCR reads. Among about 300,000 distinct CDR3 sequences listed, about 62% were seen once. The sequenced sample consisted of peripheral blood. The receptors stem from a middle-aged man with primary liver carcinoma and hepatitis B virus infection.

Concerning this clonotype itself: A much larger clone differs from this one at a single base, so this may be a read error. The CDR3 region has the DNA TGTGCCTGCAGTTACGGGCGGGGGAACTATGGCTACACCTTC. It translates to CACSYGRGNYGYTF. V and J are TRBV6-5 and TRBJ1-2, with a weak D call TRBD1 (5 bases). This CDR3 spans 14 amino acids. The germline V gene encodes CDR1 MNHEY and CDR2 SVGAGI.

A word on this clonotype: A single base separates this from a much larger clone, so it may be a read error. The chain couples TRBV6-1 to TRBJ1-1; D possibly corresponds to TRBD1 (5 bases). This CDR3 spans 13 amino acids. The V gene's germline CDR1 is MNHNS and CDR2 SASEGT. V was shortened by 6 bases and J by 7 bases, with 15 bases between the two germline ends. The CDR3 here is CASRLMGEIEAFF. The CDR3 region has the DNA TGTGCCAGCAGACTTATGGGGGAGATTGAAGCTTTCTTT.

As regards this clonotype: It may be a read error: a sequence one base away is much more abundant. This chain connects TRBV6-1 to TRBJ1-1; D might be TRBD1 (6 bases). Germline CDR1 and CDR2: MNHNS and SASEGT. The CDR3 has 14 residues. V lost 3 bases to trimming and J lost 5 bases, with 13 bases between them. In DNA, the CDR3 is TGTGCCAGCAGTGATTCAAGGGGGGGGACTGAAGCTTTCTTT. This sequence encodes CASSDSRGGTEAFF.

The rearrangement links TRBV6-1 to TRBJ1-1; 9 nucleotides line up with TRBD1. From germline, CDR1 is MNHNS and CDR2 SASEGT. The CDR3 consists of 12 residues. V trimming: 11 bases; J trimming: 6 bases; junction bases outside the gene matches: 7. The CDR3 DNA reads as TGTGCCGGCGGGACAGGGCTGGCTGAAGCTTTCTTT. It translates to CAGGTGLAEAFF.

The chain combines TRBV4-1 with TRBJ2-3; D possibly corresponds to TRBD2 (6 bases). V was clipped by 0 bases and J by 5 bases, with 12 bases between them. The CDR3 runs 15 residues. Germline V gene lookup returns CDR1 MGHRA and CDR2 YSYEKL. The CDR3 loop reads CASSQELVGGDTQYF. The CDR3 region has the DNA TGCGCCAGCAGCCAAGAGCTAGTGGGAGGAGATACGCAGTATTTT.

The chain uses TRBV28 and TRBJ2-3, with 8 bases fitting TRBD2. With V trimmed by 6 bases and J by 2 bases, 10 bases remained unmatched. The CDR3 totals 16 residues. The V gene's germline CDR1 is MDHEN and CDR2 SYDVKM. The CDR3 nucleotides are TGTGCCAGCAGCCCTCGGGGTAGCGGGGACACAGATACGCAGTATTTT. It specifies CASSPRGSGDTDTQYF.

As to this clonotype: A single base separates this from a much larger clone, so it may be a read error. The chain employs TRBV29-1 and TRBJ2-1, with D perhaps being TRBD1 or TRBD2 (5 bases each). Trimming stripped 8 bases from V and 5 bases from J, with 13 bases between. Germline V gives CDR1 SQVTM, CDR2 ANQGSEA. This CDR3 is built from 12 residues. CDR3 coding DNA: TGCAGCTCCGGGGCAGGTAACAATGAGCAGTTCTTC. Its translation is CSSGAGNNEQFF.

A remark on this clonotype: One base away lies a much larger clone, so this may be a sequencing read error. This chain joins TRBV6-2 or TRBV6-3 and TRBJ2-1; D may be TRBD2 (6 bases). This CDR3 spans 16 amino acids. CDR1 is MNHEY and CDR2 is SVGEGT in the germline V gene. In DNA form, the CDR3 reads TGTGCCACCAGTTACGGGAGAGTACCCTCCTACAATGAGCAGTTCTTC. This translates into CATSYGRVPSYNEQFF.

On this clonotype: A much larger clone lies a single base off, so this may be a read error. V usage is TRBV4-1 and J usage is TRBJ2-7; either TRBD1 or TRBD2 may fit D (5 bases each). This CDR3 has 15 amino acids. CDR1 is MGHRA and CDR2 is YSYEKL in the germline V gene. In nucleotides, the CDR3 is TGCGCCAACAGCCAAGTCGTCGGGGCGCAGAACGAGCAGTACTTC. This translates into CANSQVVGAQNEQYF.

V is TRBV7-9 and J is TRBJ2-1; no definite D call. Trimming pared 5 bases from V and 8 bases from J, leaving 10 bases between. Germline-derived CDR1 and CDR2 are SEHNR and FQNEAQ (reference sequence). This CDR3 has 12 amino acids. The CDR3 sequence: CASSLLDHEQFF. The CDR3 DNA follows: TGTGCCAGCAGCCTCCTCGACCATGAGCAGTTCTTC. Supplemented by reference TRBV7-9 and TRBJ2-1, the full variable domain reads DTGVSQNPRHKITKRGQNVTFRCDPISEHNRLYWYRQTLGQGPEFLTYFQNEAQLEKSRLLSDRFSAERPKGSFSTLEIQRTEQGDSAMYLCASSLLDHEQFFGPGTRLTVL.

Turning to this clonotype: Compared with germline, one end of the junction differs, possibly owing to a read error. The chain links TRBV28 to TRBJ2-3, with D tentatively TRBD1 (5 bases). Germline V gene sequence: CDR1 MDHEN, CDR2 SYDVKM. The CDR3 covers 14 residues. DNA for the CDR3: TGTGCCAGCAGTATAACAGGTAGCACGGATACGCAGTATTTT. Its protein is CASSITGSTDTQYF.

As for this clonotype: A read error is possible here, since a much larger clone lies one base away. The chain uses TRBV4-3 and TRBJ1-1; D call uncertain. This CDR3 has 14 residues. Germline CDR1 LGHNA, CDR2 YSLEER. CDR3 sequence reads: CASSQSWAIPETFF. CDR3 sequence (DNA): TGCGCCAGCAGCCAATCCTGGGCCATCCCTGAAACTTTCTTT.

This clonotype was detected only once. Just one base apart from a much larger clone, this may be a read error. This chain joins TRBV10-3 and TRBJ2-7, with 11 nucleotides matching TRBD1. CDR3 size: 11 residues. CDR1 is ENHRY, CDR2 SYGVKD, per germline. The CDR3 sequence: CVTGTGGEQYF. Written as DNA, the CDR3 is TGTGTCACCGGGACAGGGGGGGAGCAGTACTTC.

This sequence joins TRBV28 and TRBJ2-1; maybe TRBD2 (5 bases). The CDR3 consists of 15 residues. Trimming cost V 5 bases and J 0 bases, with 11 bases left between them. CDR1 is MDHEN and CDR2 is SYDVKM in the germline V gene. The CDR3 protein is CASSPDFASYNEQFF. CDR3 DNA: TGTGCCAGCAGTCCGGACTTCGCCTCCTACAATGAGCAGTTCTTC.

The V call is TRBV11-1, the J call TRBJ2-7; 7 bases align to TRBD1. Germline assignment: CDR1 SGHAT and CDR2 FQDESV (reference sequence). The CDR3 consists of 13 residues. Germline trimming cut 6 bases from V and 7 bases from J; bases unmatched to any gene: 9. Here the CDR3 DNA reads TGTGCCAGCAGTGCCGGGACAGAGGGGGAGCAGTACTTC. Protein product: CASSAGTEGEQYF.

This clonotype has more than one count but fewer than ten. The chain links TRBV5-1 to TRBJ2-7, with D tentatively TRBD1 (7 bases). Germline V gene sequence: CDR1 SGHRS, CDR2 YFSETQ. With 4 bases removed from V and 4 bases from J, the gap between germline ends came to 24 bases. CDR3 length: 17 amino acids. The CDR3 is CASSVQGDSGMGYEQYF. The DNA for the CDR3 is TGCGCCAGCAGCGTGCAGGGGGACTCGGGAATGGGTTACGAGCAGTACTTC.

This clonotype turned up a few times. The V gene is TRBV24-1, the J gene TRBJ2-3; tentatively, D is TRBD2 (5 bases). The V gene lost 6 bases and the J gene lost 1 base, with 7 bases spanning the gap. Germline V gene data show CDR1 as KGHDR and CDR2 as SFDVKD. CDR3 size: 13 residues. DNA of the CDR3: TGTGCCACCAGTTGGCGGGGCACAGATACGCAGTATTTT. Its protein is CATSWRGTDTQYF.

This clonotype was detected many times. The rearrangement joins TRBV4-2 to TRBJ2-1; D gene unclear. CDR3 size: 11 residues. The V end lost 5 bases, the J end lost 7 bases, and 6 bases lay between the germline ends. The germline V gene has CDR1 LGHNA and CDR2 YNFKEQ. CDR3 residues: CASSLDNEQFF. CDR3 in DNA: TGTGCCAGCAGCTTAGATAATGAGCAGTTCTTC.

The sample holds a few counts of this clonotype. The V gene is TRBV6-2 or TRBV6-3, the J gene TRBJ2-7; 9 bases line up with TRBD1. This CDR3 region has 13 residues. V gave up 5 bases and J gave up 3 bases; unmatched junction bases: 2. Germline V gene sequence: CDR1 MNHEY, CDR2 SVGEGT. CDR3 sequence: CASSRTGVYEQYF. The CDR3 nucleotides read TGTGCCAGCAGTCGGACAGGGGTCTACGAGCAGTACTTC.

Concerning this clonotype: This sequence may be a read error, since a much larger clone differs from it by one base. The rearrangement uses TRBV29-1 and TRBJ2-7; 8 bases match TRBD1. This CDR3 contains 11 residues. Germline assignment: CDR1 SQVTM and CDR2 ANQGSEA. V shed 6 bases and J 6 bases; nucleotides not matched to a gene: 4. The CDR3 DNA sequence: TGCAGCGTCCGGACAGGGACCGAGCAGTACTTC. Translation: CSVRTGTEQYF.